Given below is one TCR beta chain in context. Roughly 200,000 CFSE-labeled responder cells were plated with roughly 200,000 irradiated, violet-dye-labeled stimulator cells. This sample is drawn from a study of graft-versus-host responses after intestinal transplantation. In the study overall: Among the recipients, all got anti-thymocyte globulin induction and then tacrolimus and steroids for 3 to 4 years.

Study results and caveats: There were GvH clones found in recipient marrow, and some of them appeared first in ileum or blood. Where graft-donor T cell macrochimerism was present, patients had high graft-versus-host to host-versus-graft clonal ratios in allografts. The highest levels of circulating GvH clones went along with early declines in HvG clones after transplant.

Between the trimmed V and J ends, which lost 2 bases and 0 bases, there was a span of 9 bases. The germline V gene has CDR1 SGHNT and CDR2 YYREEE (reference sequence). This CDR3 contains 14 residues. Using immunoSEQ multiplex PCR, the repertoire was profiled, and TCRdb retains in-frame clones only, with some absent. The profile shows some 19,000 clones, 35% to 50% of them singletons. The receptor comes from a human patient who received an intestinal transplant. The gene calls are TRBV5-4 and TRBJ2-7; D possibly matches TRBD1 or TRBD2 (5 bases each). This specimen consisted of alloreactive CD8+ T cells from a mixed lymphocyte reaction culture, obtained before intestinal transplant. The subset here: CFSE-low proliferating T cells sorted from approximately 6-day pre-transplant mixed lymphocyte reaction (GvH or HvG direction). The CDR3 sequence is CASSFRGSSYEQYF. CDR3 nucleotides: TGTGCCAGCAGCTTTCGGGGCAGCTCCTACGAGCAGTACTTC.